A selection of T cell receptor beta chains follows, all from one sample in a study of cytomegalovirus exposure and HLA in healthy donors. Generated by immunoSEQ multiplex PCR, the TCRdb table keeps only in-frame clones and is missing some. The data show about 200,000 clones, with 70% to 90% seen just once and around 5.6% held by the top ten. Sequencing used PBMCs. Source of these receptors: a woman aged 18-29 years in good health and CMV-seronegative. Each CDR3 is given with its conserved first and last residue. A D gene is named only where the DNA matches it firmly. Rows may omit the clone size; those that give it use once, few, many or a size class.

V	D	J	size	DNA	CDR3
TRBV30	-	TRBJ2-2	few	TGTGCCTGGGCTTCCGACAGGCTGAACACCGGGGAGCTGTTTTTT	CAWASDRLNTGELFF
TRBV4-1	-	TRBJ2-1	-	TGCGCCAGCCGTCCTATAGGGTCCTACAATGAGCAGTTCTTC	CASRPIGSYNEQFF
TRBV7-9	-	TRBJ1-2	-	TGTGCCAGCAGCTTAGGCGTCGGTTATGGCTACACCTTC	CASSLGVGYGYTF
TRBV14	-	TRBJ1-5	-	TGTGCCAGCAGCCTCCAGGGCCCGGGTCAGCCCCAGCATTTT	CASSLQGPGQPQHF
TRBV30	-	TRBJ2-7	-	TGTGCCTGGAGTGTAGACTGGGCTCGGGAGCAGTACTTC	CAWSVDWAREQYF
TRBV9	-	TRBJ2-7	-	TGTGCCAGCAGCGTAGCTGGTAGCGGTGAACCATCCTACGAGCAGTACTTC	CASSVAGSGEPSYEQYF
TRBV29-1	TRBD1	TRBJ1-4	-	TGCAGCGTTTATATCGACAGGGGGCTCGCAACTAATGAAAAACTGTTTTTT	CSVYIDRGLATNEKLFF
TRBV5-1	-	TRBJ2-1	-	TGCGCCAGCGGGGAAAATGAGCAGTTCTTC	CASGENEQFF
TRBV7-9	-	TRBJ2-3	-	TGTGCCAGCAGCTTTAACCGGGGGACGCAGTATTTT	CASSFNRGTQYF
TRBV2	-	TRBJ2-1	-	TGTGCCAGCAGAAACGACCGGGACTACAATGAGCAGTTCTTC	CASRNDRDYNEQFF
TRBV15	-	TRBJ1-5	few	TGTGCCACCAGCAAGGGGGGCTCGGGCCAGCCCCAGCATTTT	CATSKGGSGQPQHF